One sample yielded the 20 T cell receptor beta chains listed below, sequenced in a study of T cell changes during pregnancy in multiple sclerosis. The method was immunoSEQ multiplex PCR; TCRdb's version includes in-frame clones alone and lacks a portion of them. Among fewer than 50,000 clones listed, more than 70% were seen once. The input for sequencing was CD8+ T cells from peripheral blood mononuclear cells, taken in the third trimester of pregnancy. The receptors here all came from a female donor with multiple sclerosis, enrolled in a pregnancy study.

The chain has TRBV27 and TRBJ2-5; no definite D call. The CDR3 length is 13 residues. V was cut by 6 bases and J by 1 base, with 9 bases left in between. Germline CDR1 MNHEY, CDR2 SMNVEV (reference sequence). CDR3 in amino acids: CASRQLIQETQYF. The CDR3 DNA sequence: TGTGCCAGCAGGCAGTTAATCCAAGAGACCCAGTACTTC.

The chain couples TRBV15 to TRBJ1-3; 8 bases fit TRBD1. Losses at the gene ends were 0 bases for V and 2 bases for J; bases not matched to a gene: 3. Germline CDR1 and CDR2: LNHNV and YYDKDF (reference sequence). CDR3 size: 16 residues. CDR3 in DNA: TGTGCCACCAGCAGAGATAGGACAGGGACTGGAAACACCATATATTTT. Translated: CATSRDRTGTGNTIYF.

V is TRBV7-8 and J is TRBJ1-1; D gene unclear. CDR3 length: 12 amino acids. Germline values: CDR1 SGHVS, CDR2 FQNEAQ. V gave up 2 bases and J gave up 5 bases, with 6 bases separating them. The CDR3 spells CASSLTGTEAFF. DNA of the CDR3: TGTGCCAGCAGCTTAACTGGTACTGAAGCTTTCTTT.

The V call is TRBV7-2, the J call TRBJ2-1; 13 bases match TRBD2. CDR1 is SGHTA, CDR2 FQGNSA, per germline. This CDR3 region has 18 residues. V lost 5 bases, J lost 4 bases, and 11 bases stayed unmatched. The CDR3 sequence: CASSPRMGLAGLYNEQFF. DNA of the CDR3: TGTGCCAGCAGCCCCCGGATGGGACTAGCGGGGCTATACAATGAGCAGTTCTTC. Using reference TRBV7-2 and TRBJ2-1 for the parts outside the CDR3, the full variable domain is GAGVSQSPSNKVTEKGKDVELRCDPISGHTALYWYRQSLGQGLEFLIYFQGNSAPDKSGLPSDRFSAERTGGSVSTLTIQRTQQEDSAVYLCASSPRMGLAGLYNEQFFGPGTRLTVL.

This clone was observed once. This sequence joins TRBV28 and TRBJ2-7, with 8 nucleotides matching TRBD1. V lost 2 bases to trimming and J lost 4 bases; unmatched junction nucleotides: 4. The CDR3 sequence is 14 residues long. Per germline, CDR1 MDHEN and CDR2 SYDVKM. CDR3 amino acids: CASSLEGQAYEQYF. CDR3 DNA sequence: TGTGCCAGCAGTTTAGAGGGACAGGCTTACGAGCAGTACTTC.

J is TRBJ1-4 and V is TRBV7-9, with a possible D match to TRBD1 (6 bases). This CDR3 comprises 13 residues. Germline V gives CDR1 SEHNR, CDR2 FQNEAQ (reference sequence). Trimming cost V 5 bases and J 8 bases, with 12 bases left between them. The CDR3 nucleotides read TGTGCCAGCAGCCTAACAGGGCTGGAAAAACTGTTTTTT. Translated: CASSLTGLEKLFF.

The rearrangement uses TRBV13 and TRBJ1-1; D gene ambiguous. The CDR3 contains 13 residues. V was pared by 2 bases and J by 1 base, with 5 bases between. Germline lookup yields CDR1 PRHDT and CDR2 FYEKMQ (reference sequence). The CDR3 loop is CASSLYRNTEAFF. The CDR3 bases are TGTGCCAGCAGCTTATACAGGAACACTGAAGCTTTCTTT.

Here the CDR3 DNA reads TGTGCCAGCAGTGAAGTCGGTGGTCCGCCCTACGAGCAGTACTTC. Protein: CASSEVGGPPYEQYF. This rearrangement joins TRBV6-1 to TRBJ2-7; D is unclear. Trimming shortened V by 1 base and J by 2 bases, and 12 bases separated the two germline ends. Germline V gene data show CDR1 as MNHNS and CDR2 as SASEGT. The CDR3 has 15 amino acids.

The V and J genes are TRBV7-9 and TRBJ2-7; TRBD2 aligns across 12 bases. The germline CDR1 and CDR2 sequences are SEHNR and FQNEAQ (reference sequence). V dropped 5 bases and J dropped 6; count of bases not matched to a gene: 5. The CDR3 consists of 14 residues. The CDR3 protein is CASSRTSGEREQYF. DNA of the CDR3: TGTGCCAGCAGCCGGACTAGCGGGGAGCGCGAGCAGTACTTC.

The CDR3, as DNA: TGTGCCAGCAGTTTATCGCGGACTCCGTCCTACGAGCAGTACTTC. It yields the protein CASSLSRTPSYEQYF. V usage is TRBV27 and J usage is TRBJ2-7; TRBD2 is a possible D gene (5 bases). V was clipped by 0 bases and J by 1 base, with 10 bases between them. The length of the CDR3 is 15 residues. Germline CDR1 and CDR2: MNHEY and SMNVEV (reference sequence).

This chain connects TRBV30 to TRBJ2-2; tentatively, D is TRBD1 (6 bases). V shed 5 bases and J shed 4 bases, with 14 bases lying between them. Germline CDR1 GTSNPN, CDR2 SVGIG (reference sequence). This CDR3 contains 14 residues. The CDR3 DNA reads TGTGCCTGGCATCAAACAGGGTCCACCGGGGAGCTGTTTTTT. This encodes CAWHQTGSTGELFF.

This rearrangement joins TRBV7-9 to TRBJ1-1; 9 nucleotides line up with TRBD1. Germline V gene lookup returns CDR1 SEHNR and CDR2 FQNEAQ (reference sequence). There are 13 residues in the CDR3. V shed 4 bases and J 11 bases; nucleotides not matched to a gene: 8. The chain's CDR3 is CASSSTGGGGAFF. CDR3 nucleotides: TGTGCCAGCAGCTCAACAGGGGGCGGGGGGGCTTTCTTT.

Notes on this clone: One base away lies a much larger clone, so this may be a sequencing read error. The V call is TRBV6-5, the J call TRBJ1-4, with 9 bases matching TRBD1. Germline V gives CDR1 MNHEY, CDR2 SVGAGI. The V and J ends lost 5 bases and 7 bases, in that order; junction bases with no gene match: 5. There are 14 residues in the CDR3. This chain's CDR3 is CASSDGTGSEKLFF. The DNA for the CDR3 is TGTGCCAGCAGTGACGGGACAGGGAGTGAAAAACTGTTTTTT.

The chain links TRBV30 to TRBJ1-2, with a tentative D call TRBD1 (6 bases). V gave up 2 bases and J gave up 8 bases, with 9 bases separating them. This CDR3 has 11 amino acids. Germline V lookup: CDR1 GTSNPN, CDR2 SVGIG (reference sequence). The CDR3 is CAWSRGKGYTF. The CDR3 DNA reads TGTGCCTGGAGTAGGGGGAAGGGCTACACCTTC.

The count of this clone is one. The J gene is TRBJ2-3, the V gene TRBV13; D gene uncertain. Trimming took off 4 bases at V and 4 bases at J, with 9 bases between the two ends. This CDR3 comprises 13 residues. Per germline, CDR1 PRHDT and CDR2 FYEKMQ (reference sequence). The CDR3 DNA reads as TGTGCCAGCAGCTCCGAGGCCTCAGATACGCAGTATTTT. Its protein is CASSSEASDTQYF.

CDR3: CASSTRVGDYGYTF. In DNA form, the CDR3 reads TGTGCCAGCAGTACCAGGGTGGGCGACTATGGCTACACCTTC. V is TRBV5-4 and J is TRBJ1-2; TRBD1 is a possible D gene (5 bases). CDR1 SGHNT and CDR2 YYREEE come from the germline V gene (reference sequence). The CDR3 length is 14 residues. The V gene lost 5 bases and the J gene lost 3 bases, with 14 bases spanning the gap.

The table lists this clone with a few counts. The chain is built from TRBV27 and TRBJ1-1; tentatively, D is TRBD1 (5 bases). The CDR3 has 16 residues. The germline gives CDR1 MNHEY, CDR2 SMNVEV (reference sequence). Trimming left V 4 bases short and J 4 bases short, with 19 bases between. The CDR3 loop reads CASSSGPGAGITEAFF. CDR3 nucleotides: TGTGCCAGCAGTTCTGGCCCCGGGGCGGGAATCACTGAAGCTTTCTTT.

This chain joins TRBV9 and TRBJ2-3, with D perhaps matching TRBD2 (6 bases). The V end lost 4 bases, the J end lost 0 bases, and 15 bases lay between the germline ends. This CDR3 region has 16 residues. Germline V gene sequence: CDR1 SGDLS, CDR2 YYNGEE. The CDR3 coding sequence is TGTGCCAGCAGCTCTTGGGCGGGGCTGAGCACAGATACGCAGTATTTT. Its protein product is CASSSWAGLSTDTQYF.

The chain combines TRBV27 with TRBJ1-1; 10 bases align to TRBD1. The CDR3 sequence is 17 residues long. V trimming: 4 bases; J trimming: 6 bases; junction bases outside the gene matches: 14. CDR1 and CDR2 from the germline V gene are MNHEY and SMNVEV (reference sequence). The CDR3 reads CASSSYGTGERGAEAFF. CDR3 nucleotide sequence: TGTGCCAGCAGTTCTTACGGGACAGGGGAGAGAGGCGCTGAAGCTTTCTTT.

The rearrangement uses TRBV18 and TRBJ2-7; TRBD1 matches 7 bases. Germline CDR1 reads KGHSH; CDR2 reads LQKENI. With 3 bases clipped from V and 3 bases from J, the junction kept 5 bases outside the gene matches. The CDR3 contains 14 residues. The CDR3 loop is CASSPRTGGYEQYF. CDR3 bases: TGTGCCAGCTCACCGCGGACAGGAGGCTACGAGCAGTACTTC.